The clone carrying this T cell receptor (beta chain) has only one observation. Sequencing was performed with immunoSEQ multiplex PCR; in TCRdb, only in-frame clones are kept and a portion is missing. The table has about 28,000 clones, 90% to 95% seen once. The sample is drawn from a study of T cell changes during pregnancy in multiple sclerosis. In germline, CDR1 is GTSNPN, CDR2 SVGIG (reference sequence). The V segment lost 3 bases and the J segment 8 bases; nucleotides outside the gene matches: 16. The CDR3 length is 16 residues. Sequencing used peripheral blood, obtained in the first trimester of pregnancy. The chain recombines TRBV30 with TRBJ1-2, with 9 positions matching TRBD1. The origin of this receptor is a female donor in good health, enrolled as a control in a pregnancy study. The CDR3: CAWSPTTGTGYHGYTF. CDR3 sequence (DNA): TGTGCCTGGAGCCCAACCACCGGGACAGGGTATCACGGCTACACCTTC.